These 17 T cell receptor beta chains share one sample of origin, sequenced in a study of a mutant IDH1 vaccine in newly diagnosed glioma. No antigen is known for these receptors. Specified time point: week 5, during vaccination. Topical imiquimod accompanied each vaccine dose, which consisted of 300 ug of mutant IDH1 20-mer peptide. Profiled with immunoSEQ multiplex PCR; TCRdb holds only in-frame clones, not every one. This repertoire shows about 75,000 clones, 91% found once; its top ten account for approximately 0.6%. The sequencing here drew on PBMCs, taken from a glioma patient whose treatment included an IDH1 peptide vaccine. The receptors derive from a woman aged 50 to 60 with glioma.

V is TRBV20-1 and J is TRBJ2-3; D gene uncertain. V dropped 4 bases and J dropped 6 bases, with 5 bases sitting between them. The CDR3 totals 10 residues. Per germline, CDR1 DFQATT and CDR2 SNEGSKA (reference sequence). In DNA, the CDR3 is TGCAGTGCTATGTCGGATACGCAGTATTTT. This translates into CSAMSDTQYF.

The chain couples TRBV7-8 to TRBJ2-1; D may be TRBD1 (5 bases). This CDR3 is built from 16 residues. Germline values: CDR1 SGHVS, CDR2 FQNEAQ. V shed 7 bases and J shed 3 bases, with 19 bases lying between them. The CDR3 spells CASNPWEGEYYNEQFF. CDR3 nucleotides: TGTGCCAGCAACCCCTGGGAAGGGGAATACTACAATGAGCAGTTCTTC.

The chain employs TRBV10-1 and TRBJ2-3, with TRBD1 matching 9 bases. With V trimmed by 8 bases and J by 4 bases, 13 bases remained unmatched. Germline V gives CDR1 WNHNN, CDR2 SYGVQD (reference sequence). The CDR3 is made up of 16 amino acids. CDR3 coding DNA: TGCGCCAGCGCCCCAGGGGACAGGGTTATTCCAGATACGCAGTATTTT. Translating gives CASAPGDRVIPDTQYF.

The CDR3 loop is CASSPISYNEQFF. CDR3 coding DNA: TGTGCCAGCAGCCCTATTAGCTACAATGAGCAGTTCTTC. V and J are TRBV7-2 and TRBJ2-1; D remains ambiguous. V was trimmed by 5 bases and J by 3 bases, leaving 8 bases between them. The CDR3 runs 13 residues. The germline gives CDR1 SGHTA, CDR2 FQGNSA.

The CDR3, as DNA: TGTGCCAGCAGCCTGGCACGGTGGAGGGGCATGGACGAGCAGTACTTC. This sequence encodes CASSLARWRGMDEQYF. The V gene is TRBV14, the J gene TRBJ2-7; perhaps TRBD2 as D (6 bases). CDR3 length: 16 amino acids. V lost 4 bases and J lost 5, with 21 bases in between. Germline-derived CDR1 and CDR2 are SGHDN and FVKESK.

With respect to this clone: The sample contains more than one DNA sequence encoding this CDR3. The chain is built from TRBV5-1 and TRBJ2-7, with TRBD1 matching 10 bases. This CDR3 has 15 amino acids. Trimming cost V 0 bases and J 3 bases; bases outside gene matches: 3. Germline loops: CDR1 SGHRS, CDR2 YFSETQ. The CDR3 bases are TGCGCCAGCAGCTTGGCCCGGACAGGGGGCTACGAGCAGTACTTC. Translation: CASSLARTGGYEQYF.

The CDR3 spells CAIRGTSGIYSTDTQYF. The CDR3, as DNA: TGTGCCATCAGGGGGACTAGCGGGATCTATAGCACAGATACGCAGTATTTT. The rearrangement links TRBV10-3 to TRBJ2-3, with 13 bases that match TRBD2. V lost 6 bases and J lost 0; bases outside the gene matches: 6. In germline, CDR1 is ENHRY, CDR2 SYGVKD. This CDR3 spans 17 amino acids.

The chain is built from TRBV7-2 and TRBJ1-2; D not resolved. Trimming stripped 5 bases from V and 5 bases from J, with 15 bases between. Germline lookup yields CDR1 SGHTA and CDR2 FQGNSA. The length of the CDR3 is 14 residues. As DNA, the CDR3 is TGTGCCAGCAGCCGGACGGGGAGGCCGTATGGCTACACCTTC. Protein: CASSRTGRPYGYTF.

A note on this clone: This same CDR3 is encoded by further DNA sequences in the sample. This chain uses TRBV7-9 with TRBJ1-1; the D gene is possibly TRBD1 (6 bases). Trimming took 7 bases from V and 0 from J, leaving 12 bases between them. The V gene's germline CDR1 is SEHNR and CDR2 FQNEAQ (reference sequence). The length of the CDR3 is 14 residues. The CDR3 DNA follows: TGTGCCAGCAAGACAGGCTCTCTGAACACTGAAGCTTTCTTT. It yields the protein CASKTGSLNTEAFF.

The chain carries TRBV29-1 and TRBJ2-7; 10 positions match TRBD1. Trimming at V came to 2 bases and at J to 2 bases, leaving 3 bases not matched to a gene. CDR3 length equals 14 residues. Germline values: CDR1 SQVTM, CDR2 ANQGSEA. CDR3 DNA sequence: TGCAGCGTTGAACCGGACAGGGGGACCTACGAGCAGTACTTC. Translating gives CSVEPDRGTYEQYF.

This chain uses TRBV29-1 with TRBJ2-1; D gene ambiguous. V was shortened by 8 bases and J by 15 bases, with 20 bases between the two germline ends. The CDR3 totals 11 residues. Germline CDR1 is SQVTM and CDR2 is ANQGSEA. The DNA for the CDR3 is TGCAGCCTTGGAAACAGTGGTGTTTGGTTCTTC. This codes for CSLGNSGVWFF.

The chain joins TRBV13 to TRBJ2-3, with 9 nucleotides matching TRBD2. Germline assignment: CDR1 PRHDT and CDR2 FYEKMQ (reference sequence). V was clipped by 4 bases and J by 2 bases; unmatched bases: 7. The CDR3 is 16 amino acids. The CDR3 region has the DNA TGTGCCAGCAGCTCGGCCGGGACTAGCATCACAGATACGCAGTATTTT. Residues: CASSSAGTSITDTQYF.

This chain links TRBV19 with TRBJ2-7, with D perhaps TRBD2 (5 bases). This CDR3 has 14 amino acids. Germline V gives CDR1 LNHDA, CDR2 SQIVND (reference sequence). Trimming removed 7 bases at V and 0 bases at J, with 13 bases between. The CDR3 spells CASTEVGGSYEQYF. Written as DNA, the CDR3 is TGTGCCAGTACTGAGGTAGGAGGCTCCTACGAGCAGTACTTC.

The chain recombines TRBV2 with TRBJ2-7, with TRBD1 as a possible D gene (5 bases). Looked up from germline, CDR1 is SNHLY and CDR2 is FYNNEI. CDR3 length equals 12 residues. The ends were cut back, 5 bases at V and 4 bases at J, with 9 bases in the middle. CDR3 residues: CASSSQGYEQYF. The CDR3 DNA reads TGTGCCAGCAGTAGCCAGGGTTACGAGCAGTACTTC.

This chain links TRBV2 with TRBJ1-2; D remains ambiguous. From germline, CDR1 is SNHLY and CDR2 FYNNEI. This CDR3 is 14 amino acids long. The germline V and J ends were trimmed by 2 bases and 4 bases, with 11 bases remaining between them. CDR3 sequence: CASSERSAGYGYTF. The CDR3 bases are TGTGCCAGCAGTGAAAGGAGCGCTGGCTATGGCTACACCTTC.

The CDR3: CASSTIVNTEAFF. For the CDR3, the DNA is TGTGCCAGTAGTACGATTGTGAACACTGAAGCTTTCTTT. This sequence joins TRBV19 and TRBJ1-1; D unclear. Trimming removed 4 bases at V and 0 bases at J, with 6 bases between. CDR1 and CDR2 from the germline V gene are LNHDA and SQIVND (reference sequence). The CDR3 covers 13 residues.

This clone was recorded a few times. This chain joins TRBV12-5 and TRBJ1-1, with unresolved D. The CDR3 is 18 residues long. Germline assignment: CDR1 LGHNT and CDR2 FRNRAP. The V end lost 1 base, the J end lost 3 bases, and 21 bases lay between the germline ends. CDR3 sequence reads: CASGLGPPASTRDTEAFF. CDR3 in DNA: TGTGCTAGTGGTTTGGGACCCCCCGCCTCGACAAGGGACACTGAAGCTTTCTTT.